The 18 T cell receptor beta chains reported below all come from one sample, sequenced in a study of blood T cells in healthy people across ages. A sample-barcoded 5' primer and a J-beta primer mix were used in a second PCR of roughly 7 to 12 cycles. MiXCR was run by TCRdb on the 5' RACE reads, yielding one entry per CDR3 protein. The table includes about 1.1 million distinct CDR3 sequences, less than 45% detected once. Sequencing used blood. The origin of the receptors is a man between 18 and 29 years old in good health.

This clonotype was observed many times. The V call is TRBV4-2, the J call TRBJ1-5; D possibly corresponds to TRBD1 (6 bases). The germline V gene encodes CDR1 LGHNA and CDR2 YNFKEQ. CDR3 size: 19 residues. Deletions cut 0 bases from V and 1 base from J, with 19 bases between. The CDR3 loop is CASSQEEGSGATSNQPQHF. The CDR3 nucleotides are TGTGCCAGCAGCCAAGAAGAGGGTTCAGGGGCCACCAGCAATCAGCCCCAGCATTTT.

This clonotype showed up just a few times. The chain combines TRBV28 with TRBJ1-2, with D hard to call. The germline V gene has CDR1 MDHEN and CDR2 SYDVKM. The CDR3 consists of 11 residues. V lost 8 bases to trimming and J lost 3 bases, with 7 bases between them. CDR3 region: CASYGDYGYTF. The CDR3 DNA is TGTGCCAGCTATGGCGACTATGGCTACACCTTC.

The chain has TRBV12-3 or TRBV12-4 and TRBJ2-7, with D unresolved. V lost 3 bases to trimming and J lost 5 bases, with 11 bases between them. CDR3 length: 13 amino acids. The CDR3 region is CASSLSARDEQYF. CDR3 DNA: TGTGCCAGCAGTTTGTCGGCTCGAGACGAGCAGTACTTC.

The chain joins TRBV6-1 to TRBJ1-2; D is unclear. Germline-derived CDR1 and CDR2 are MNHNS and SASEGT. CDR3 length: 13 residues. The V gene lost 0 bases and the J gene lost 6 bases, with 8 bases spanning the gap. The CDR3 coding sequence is TGTGCCAGCAGTGAAGCAAAATATGATGGCTACACCTTC. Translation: CASSEAKYDGYTF.

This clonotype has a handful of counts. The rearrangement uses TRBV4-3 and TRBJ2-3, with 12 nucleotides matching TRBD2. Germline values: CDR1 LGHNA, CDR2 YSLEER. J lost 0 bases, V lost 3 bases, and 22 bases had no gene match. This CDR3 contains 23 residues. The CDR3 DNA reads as TGCGCCAGCAGCCACACCCTACTAGCGGGGGGCCCCGAGTCCGTCTCTAGCACAGATACGCAGTATTTT. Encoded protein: CASSHTLLAGGPESVSSTDTQYF.

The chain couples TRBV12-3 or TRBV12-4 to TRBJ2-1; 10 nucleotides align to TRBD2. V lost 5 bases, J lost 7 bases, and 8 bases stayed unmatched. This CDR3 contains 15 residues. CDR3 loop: CASSQRGGWGNEQFF. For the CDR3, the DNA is TGTGCCAGCAGTCAGCGGGGGGGCTGGGGGAATGAGCAGTTCTTC.

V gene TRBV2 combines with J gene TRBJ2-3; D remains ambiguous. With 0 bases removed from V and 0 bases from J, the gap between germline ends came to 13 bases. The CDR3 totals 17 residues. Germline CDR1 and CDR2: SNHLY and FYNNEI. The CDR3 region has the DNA TGTGCCAGCAGTGAAGCGTGTCAGACCACTAGCACAGATACGCAGTATTTT. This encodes CASSEACQTTSTDTQYF.

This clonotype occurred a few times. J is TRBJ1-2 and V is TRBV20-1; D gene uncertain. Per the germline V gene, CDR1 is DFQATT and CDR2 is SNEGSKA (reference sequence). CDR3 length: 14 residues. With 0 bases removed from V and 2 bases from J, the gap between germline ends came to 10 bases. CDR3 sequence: CSARDTESNYGYTF. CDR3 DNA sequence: TGCAGTGCTAGAGATACAGAATCAAACTATGGCTACACCTTC.

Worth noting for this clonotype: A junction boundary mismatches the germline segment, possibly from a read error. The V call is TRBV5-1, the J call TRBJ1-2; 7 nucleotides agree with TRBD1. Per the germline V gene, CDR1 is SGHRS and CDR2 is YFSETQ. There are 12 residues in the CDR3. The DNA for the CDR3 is TGCGCCAGCAGCCGGGACAGCTATGACTACACCTTC. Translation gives CASSRDSYDYTF.

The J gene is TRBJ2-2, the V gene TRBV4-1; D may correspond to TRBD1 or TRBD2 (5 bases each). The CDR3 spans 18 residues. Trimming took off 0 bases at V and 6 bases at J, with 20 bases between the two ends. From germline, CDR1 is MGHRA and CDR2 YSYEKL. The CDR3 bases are TGCGCCAGCAGCCAAGACTCAGGGACCCCGGGCCCCGCCGGGGAGCTGTTTTTT. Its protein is CASSQDSGTPGPAGELFF.

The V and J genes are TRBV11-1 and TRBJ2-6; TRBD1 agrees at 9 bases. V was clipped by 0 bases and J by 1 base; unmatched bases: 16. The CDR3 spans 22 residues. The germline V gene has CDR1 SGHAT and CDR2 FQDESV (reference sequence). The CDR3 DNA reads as TGTGCCAGCAGCTTAGCTGTCTTTTCGGGACAGGGCACTAATTCTGGGGCCAACGTCCTGACTTTC. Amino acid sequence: CASSLAVFSGQGTNSGANVLTF.

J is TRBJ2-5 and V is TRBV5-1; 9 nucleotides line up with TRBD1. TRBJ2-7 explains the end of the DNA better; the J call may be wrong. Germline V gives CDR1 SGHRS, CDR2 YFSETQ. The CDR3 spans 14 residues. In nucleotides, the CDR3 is TGCGCCAGCAGAGCTGACAGGGGGGTATACGAGCAGTACTTC. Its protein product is CASRADRGVYEQYF.

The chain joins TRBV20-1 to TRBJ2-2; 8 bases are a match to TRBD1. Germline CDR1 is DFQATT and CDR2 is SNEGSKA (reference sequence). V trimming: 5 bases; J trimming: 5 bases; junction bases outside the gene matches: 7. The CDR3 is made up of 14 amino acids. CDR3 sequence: CSALGQEGTGELFF. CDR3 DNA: TGCAGTGCTCTGGGACAGGAGGGAACCGGGGAGCTGTTTTTT.

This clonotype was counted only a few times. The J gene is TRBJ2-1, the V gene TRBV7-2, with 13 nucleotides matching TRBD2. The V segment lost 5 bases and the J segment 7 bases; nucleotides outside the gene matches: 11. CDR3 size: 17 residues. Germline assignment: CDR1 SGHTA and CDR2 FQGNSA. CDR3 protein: CASSITGTSGVLNEQFF. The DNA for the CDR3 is TGTGCCAGCAGCATAACCGGGACTAGCGGGGTATTGAATGAGCAGTTCTTC. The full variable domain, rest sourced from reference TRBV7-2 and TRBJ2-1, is GAGVSQSPSNKVTEKGKDVELRCDPISGHTALYWYRQSLGQGLEFLIYFQGNSAPDKSGLPSDRFSAERTGGSVSTLTIQRTQQEDSAVYLCASSITGTSGVLNEQFFGPGTRLTVL.

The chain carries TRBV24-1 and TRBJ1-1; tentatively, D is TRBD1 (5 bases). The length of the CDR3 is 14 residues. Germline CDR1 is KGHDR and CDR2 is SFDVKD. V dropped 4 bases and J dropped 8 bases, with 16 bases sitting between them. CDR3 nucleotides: TGTGCCACCAGTGAAGGCCACAGGTCTAACGAAGCTTTCTTT. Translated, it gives CATSEGHRSNEAFF.

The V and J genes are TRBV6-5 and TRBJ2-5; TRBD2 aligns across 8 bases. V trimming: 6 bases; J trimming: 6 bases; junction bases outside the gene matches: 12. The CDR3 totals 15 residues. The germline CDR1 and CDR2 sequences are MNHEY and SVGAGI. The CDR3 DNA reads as TGTGCCAGCAGCACAACCGGGGGGGCATTAAAGACCCAGTACTTC. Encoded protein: CASSTTGGALKTQYF.

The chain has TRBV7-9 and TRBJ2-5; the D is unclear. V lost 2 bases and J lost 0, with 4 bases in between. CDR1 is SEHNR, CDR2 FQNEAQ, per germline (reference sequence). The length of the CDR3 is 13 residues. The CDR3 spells CASSLLYQETQYF. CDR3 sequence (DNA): TGTGCCAGCAGCTTACTCTACCAAGAGACCCAGTACTTC.

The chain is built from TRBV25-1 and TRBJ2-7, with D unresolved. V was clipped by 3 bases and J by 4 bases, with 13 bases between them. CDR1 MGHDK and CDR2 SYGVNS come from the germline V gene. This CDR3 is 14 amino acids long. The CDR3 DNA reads TGTGCCAGCAGTGACTTGCTGGACCTTTACGAGCAGTACTTC. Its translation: CASSDLLDLYEQYF.